Below, 3 T cell receptor beta chains from the same sample are listed, as sequenced in a study of Graves' ophthalmopathy and Graves' hyperthyroidism. TCR beta CDR3 regions were amplified from RNA transcripts. HTBI primers served in a first-round RT-PCR, which a second-round multiplex PCR followed. MiXCR, applied by TCRdb to the multiplex PCR reads, yields one record per CDR3 protein. Of a few hundred thousand distinct CDR3 sequences in the sample, 17% were seen once. Source material: peripheral blood. These receptors were collected from an adult man with Graves' ophthalmopathy.

Many counts were recorded for this clonotype. V gene TRBV29-1 combines with J gene TRBJ2-2; D might be TRBD2 (7 bases). The V end was cut by 5 bases, the J end by 10 bases, with 23 bases between. The CDR3 totals 15 residues. The V gene's germline CDR1 is SQVTM and CDR2 ANQGSEA. This CDR3 reads CSVQTAGAGIEELFF. The CDR3 DNA reads TGCAGCGTTCAAACCGCGGGGGCCGGGATCGAGGAGCTGTTTTTT.

In its sample, this clonotype was seen many times. V usage is TRBV27 and J usage is TRBJ2-2; D is perhaps TRBD1 (6 bases). Germline V gene sequence: CDR1 MNHEY, CDR2 SMNVEV (reference sequence). Between the trimmed V and J ends, which lost 7 bases and 3 bases, there was a span of 12 bases. The CDR3 loop spans 14 amino acids. The CDR3 coding sequence is TGTGCCAGCAACCCGACAGGTTACACCGGGGAGCTGTTTTTT. Translating it yields CASNPTGYTGELFF.

In its sample, this clonotype was seen many times. V gene TRBV27 combines with J gene TRBJ1-1; possible D gene TRBD1, 5 bases. The V end was cut by 8 bases, the J end by 0 bases, with 16 bases between. Germline V gives CDR1 MNHEY, CDR2 SMNVEV (reference sequence). This CDR3 is built from 15 residues. The CDR3 is CASAKGGAMNTEAFF. For the CDR3, the DNA is TGTGCCAGCGCGAAGGGCGGGGCCATGAACACTGAAGCTTTCTTT.